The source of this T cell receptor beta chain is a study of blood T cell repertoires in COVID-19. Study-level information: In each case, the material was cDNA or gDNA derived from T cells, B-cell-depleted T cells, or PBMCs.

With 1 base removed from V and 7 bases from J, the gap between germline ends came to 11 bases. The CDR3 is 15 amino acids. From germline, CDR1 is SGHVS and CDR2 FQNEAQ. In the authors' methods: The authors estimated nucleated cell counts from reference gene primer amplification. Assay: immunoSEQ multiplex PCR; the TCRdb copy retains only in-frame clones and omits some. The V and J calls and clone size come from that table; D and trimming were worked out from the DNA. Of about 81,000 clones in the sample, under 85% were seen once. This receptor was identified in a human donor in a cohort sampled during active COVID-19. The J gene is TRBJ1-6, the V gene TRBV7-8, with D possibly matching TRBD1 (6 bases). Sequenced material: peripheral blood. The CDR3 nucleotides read TGTGCCAGCAGCTTAGTACAGGGCAGGAATTCACCCCTCCACTTT. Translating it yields CASSLVQGRNSPLHF.